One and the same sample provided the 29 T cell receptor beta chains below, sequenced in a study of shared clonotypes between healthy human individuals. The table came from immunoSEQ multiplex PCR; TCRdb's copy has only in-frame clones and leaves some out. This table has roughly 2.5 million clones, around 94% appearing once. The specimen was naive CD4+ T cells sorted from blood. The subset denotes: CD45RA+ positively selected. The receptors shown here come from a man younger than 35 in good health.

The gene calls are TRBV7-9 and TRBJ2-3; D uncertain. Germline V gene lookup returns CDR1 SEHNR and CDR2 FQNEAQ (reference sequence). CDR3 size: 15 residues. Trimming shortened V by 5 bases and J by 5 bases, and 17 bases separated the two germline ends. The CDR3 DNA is TGTGCCAGCAGCCCCTGGACGGTCAACGGAGATACGCAGTATTTT. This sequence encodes CASSPWTVNGDTQYF.

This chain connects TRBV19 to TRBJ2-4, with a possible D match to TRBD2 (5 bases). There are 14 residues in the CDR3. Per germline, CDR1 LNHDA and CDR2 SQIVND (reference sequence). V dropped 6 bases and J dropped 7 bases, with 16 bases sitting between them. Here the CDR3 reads CASSLIGRRNIQYF. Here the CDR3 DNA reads TGTGCCAGTAGCCTTATAGGAAGGAGGAACATTCAGTACTTC. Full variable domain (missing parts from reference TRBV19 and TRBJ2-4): DGGITQSPKYLFRKEGQNVTLSCEQNLNHDAMYWYRQDPGQGLRLIYYSQIVNDFQKGDIAEGYSVSREKKESFPLTVTSAQKNPTAFYLCASSLIGRRNIQYFGAGTRLSVL.

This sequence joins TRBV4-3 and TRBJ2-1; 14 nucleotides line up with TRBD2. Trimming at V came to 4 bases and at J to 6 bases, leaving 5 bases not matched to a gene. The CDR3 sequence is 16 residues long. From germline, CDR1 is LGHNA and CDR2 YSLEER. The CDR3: CASSREGLAGVNEQFF. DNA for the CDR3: TGCGCCAGCAGCCGAGAGGGACTAGCGGGAGTCAATGAGCAGTTCTTC.

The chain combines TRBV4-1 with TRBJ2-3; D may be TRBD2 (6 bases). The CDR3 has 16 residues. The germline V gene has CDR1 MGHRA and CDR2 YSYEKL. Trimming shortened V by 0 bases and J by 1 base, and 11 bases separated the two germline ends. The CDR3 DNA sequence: TGCGCCAGCAGCCAAGAGCGAGGCGGGGGCACAGATACGCAGTATTTT. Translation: CASSQERGGGTDTQYF.

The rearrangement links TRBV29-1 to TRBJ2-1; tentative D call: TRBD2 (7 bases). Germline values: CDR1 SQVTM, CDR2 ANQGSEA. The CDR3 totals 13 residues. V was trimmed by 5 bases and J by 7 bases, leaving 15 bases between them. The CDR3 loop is CSVCGGAKNEQFF. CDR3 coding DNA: TGCAGCGTTTGTGGGGGGGCCAAGAATGAGCAGTTCTTC.

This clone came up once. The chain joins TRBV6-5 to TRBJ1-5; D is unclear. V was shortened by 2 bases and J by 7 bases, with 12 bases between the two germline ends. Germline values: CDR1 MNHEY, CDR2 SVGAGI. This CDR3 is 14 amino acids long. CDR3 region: CASSYGQRGQPQHF. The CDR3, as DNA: TGTGCCAGCAGTTACGGGCAGCGAGGGCAGCCCCAGCATTTT.

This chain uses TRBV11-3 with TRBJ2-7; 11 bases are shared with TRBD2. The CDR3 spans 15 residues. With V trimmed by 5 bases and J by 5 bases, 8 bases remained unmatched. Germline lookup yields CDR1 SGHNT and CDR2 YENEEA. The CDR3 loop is CASSPGTSGTNEQYF. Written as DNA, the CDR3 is TGTGCCAGCAGCCCCGGGACTAGCGGTACCAACGAGCAGTACTTC.

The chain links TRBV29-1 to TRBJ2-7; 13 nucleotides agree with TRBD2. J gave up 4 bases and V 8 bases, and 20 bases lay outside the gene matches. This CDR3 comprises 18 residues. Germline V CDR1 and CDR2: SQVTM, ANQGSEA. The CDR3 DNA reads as TGCAGCCCTCCTAGGACTAGCGGGGGTCCCTCTCCTGTATACGAGCAGTACTTC. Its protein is CSPPRTSGGPSPVYEQYF.

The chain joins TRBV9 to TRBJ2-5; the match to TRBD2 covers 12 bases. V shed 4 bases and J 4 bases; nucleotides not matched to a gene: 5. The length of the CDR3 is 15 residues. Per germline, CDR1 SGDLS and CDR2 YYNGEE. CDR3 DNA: TGTGCCAGCAGCCCTAGCGGGAGGGCCTCAGAGACCCAGTACTTC. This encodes CASSPSGRASETQYF.

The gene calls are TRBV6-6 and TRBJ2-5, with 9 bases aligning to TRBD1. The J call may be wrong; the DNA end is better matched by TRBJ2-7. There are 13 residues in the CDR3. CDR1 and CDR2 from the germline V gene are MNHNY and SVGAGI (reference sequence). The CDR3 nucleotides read TGTGCCAGCAGGGGGACAGGGCAAAACGAGCAGTACTTC. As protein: CASRGTGQNEQYF.

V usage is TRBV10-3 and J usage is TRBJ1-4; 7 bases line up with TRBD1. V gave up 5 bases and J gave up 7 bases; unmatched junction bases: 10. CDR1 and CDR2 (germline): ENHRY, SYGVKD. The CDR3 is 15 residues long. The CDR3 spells CAISSEQGRGEKLFF. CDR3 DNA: TGTGCCATCAGTTCCGAACAGGGGCGGGGTGAAAAACTGTTTTTT.

This CDR3 is CATSNPGGVAFF. DNA for the CDR3: TGTGCCACCAGCAATCCAGGGGGGGTAGCTTTCTTT. The rearrangement uses TRBV15 and TRBJ1-1; 7 bases fit TRBD1. Trimming removed 4 bases from V and 10 bases from J; junction bases left unmatched: 6. Per the germline V gene, CDR1 is LNHNV and CDR2 is YYDKDF (reference sequence). The CDR3 extends over 12 amino acids.

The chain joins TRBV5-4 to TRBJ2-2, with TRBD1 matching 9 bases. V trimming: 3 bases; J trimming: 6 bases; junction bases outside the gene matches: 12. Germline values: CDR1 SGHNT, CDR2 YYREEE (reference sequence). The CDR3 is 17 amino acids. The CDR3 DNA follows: TGTGCCAGCAGCTCCAAACAGGGGGCGCTTGACGCCGGGGAGCTGTTTTTT. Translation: CASSSKQGALDAGELFF.

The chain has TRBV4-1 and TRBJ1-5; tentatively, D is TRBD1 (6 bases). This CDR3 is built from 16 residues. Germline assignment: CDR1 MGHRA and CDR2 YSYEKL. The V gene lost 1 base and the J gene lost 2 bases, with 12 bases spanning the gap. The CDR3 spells CASSQVSGAGNQPQHF. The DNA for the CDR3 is TGCGCCAGCAGCCAAGTCTCGGGGGCCGGCAATCAGCCCCAGCATTTT.

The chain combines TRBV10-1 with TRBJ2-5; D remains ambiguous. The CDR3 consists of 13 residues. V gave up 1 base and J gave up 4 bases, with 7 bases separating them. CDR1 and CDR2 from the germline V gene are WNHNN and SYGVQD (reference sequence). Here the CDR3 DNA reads TGCGCCAGCAGTGAGTGGCCAGCAGAGACCCAGTACTTC. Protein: CASSEWPAETQYF.

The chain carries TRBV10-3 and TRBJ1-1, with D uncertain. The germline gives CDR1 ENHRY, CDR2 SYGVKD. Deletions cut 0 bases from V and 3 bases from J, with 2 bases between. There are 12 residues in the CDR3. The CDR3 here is CAISESHTEAFF. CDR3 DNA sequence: TGTGCCATCAGTGAGTCGCACACTGAAGCTTTCTTT.

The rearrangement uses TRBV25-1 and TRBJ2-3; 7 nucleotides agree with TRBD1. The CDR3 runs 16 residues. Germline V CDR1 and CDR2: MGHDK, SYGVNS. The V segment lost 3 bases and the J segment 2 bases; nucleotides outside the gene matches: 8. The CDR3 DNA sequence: TGTGCCAGCAGTGACCCGACAGGGCGAAACACAGATACGCAGTATTTT. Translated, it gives CASSDPTGRNTDTQYF.

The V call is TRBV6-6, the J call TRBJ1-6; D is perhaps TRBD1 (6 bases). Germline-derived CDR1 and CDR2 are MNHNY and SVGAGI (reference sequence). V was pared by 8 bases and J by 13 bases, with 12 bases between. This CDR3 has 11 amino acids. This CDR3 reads CASQGGGPLHF. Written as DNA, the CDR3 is TGTGCCAGCCAAGGGGGAGGGCCCCTCCACTTT.

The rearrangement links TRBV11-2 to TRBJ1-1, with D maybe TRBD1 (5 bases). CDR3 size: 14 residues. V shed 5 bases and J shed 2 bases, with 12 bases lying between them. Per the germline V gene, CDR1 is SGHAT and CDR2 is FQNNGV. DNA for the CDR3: TGTGCCAGCAGCAGAAGGGACGGCAACACTGAAGCTTTCTTT. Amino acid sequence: CASSRRDGNTEAFF.

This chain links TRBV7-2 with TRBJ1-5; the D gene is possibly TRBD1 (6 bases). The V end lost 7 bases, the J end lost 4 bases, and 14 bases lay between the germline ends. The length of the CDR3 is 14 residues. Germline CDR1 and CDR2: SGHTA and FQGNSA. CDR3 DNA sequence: TGTGCCAGCACCGACGGACAGTTTAATCAGCCCCAGCATTTT. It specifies CASTDGQFNQPQHF.

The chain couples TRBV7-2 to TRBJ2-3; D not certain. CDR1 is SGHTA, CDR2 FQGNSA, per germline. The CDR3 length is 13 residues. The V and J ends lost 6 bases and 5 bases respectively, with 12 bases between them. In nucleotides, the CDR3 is TGTGCCAGCAGGCAAACCGGAGTAGATACGCAGTATTTT. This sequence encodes CASRQTGVDTQYF.

The chain's CDR3 is CASSSRTSGGEETQYF. CDR3 sequence (DNA): TGTGCCAGCAGCTCCCGGACTAGCGGGGGAGAGGAGACCCAGTACTTC. The rearrangement uses TRBV5-6 and TRBJ2-5, with 13 bases that match TRBD2. V was pared by 3 bases and J by 5 bases, with 7 bases of the junction left unmatched. Looked up from germline, CDR1 is SGHDT and CDR2 is YYEEEE. This CDR3 is 16 amino acids long.

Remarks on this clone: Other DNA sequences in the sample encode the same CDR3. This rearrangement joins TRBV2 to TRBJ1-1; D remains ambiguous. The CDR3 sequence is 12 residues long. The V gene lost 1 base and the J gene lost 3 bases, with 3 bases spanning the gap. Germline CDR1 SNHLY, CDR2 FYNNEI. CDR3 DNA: TGTGCCAGCAGTGAAGTGTACACTGAAGCTTTCTTT. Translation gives CASSEVYTEAFF.

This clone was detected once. CDR3 nucleotide sequence: TGTGCCAGTACCCCTGGGGGGCAGGACCCGTACAATGAGCAGTTCTTC. This translates into CASTPGGQDPYNEQFF. The V call is TRBV19, the J call TRBJ2-1; D may match TRBD1 or TRBD2 (6 bases each). V shed 7 bases and J shed 4 bases, with 20 bases lying between them. The germline gives CDR1 LNHDA, CDR2 SQIVND (reference sequence). The CDR3 is 16 residues long.

CDR3 loop: CAWSVTPDRITDTQYF. DNA of the CDR3: TGTGCCTGGAGTGTAACCCCAGATCGAATCACAGATACGCAGTATTTT. This rearrangement joins TRBV30 to TRBJ2-3; no clear D. Germline V gene sequence: CDR1 GTSNPN, CDR2 SVGIG (reference sequence). The V end was cut by 0 bases, the J end by 2 bases, with 15 bases between. This CDR3 has 16 residues. Combining the CDR3 with reference TRBV30 and TRBJ2-3 gives the whole variable domain SQTIHQWPATLVQPVGSPLSLECTVEGTSNPNLYWYRQAAGRGLQLLFYSVGIGQISSEVPQNLSASRPQDRQFILSSKKLLLSDSGFYLCAWSVTPDRITDTQYFGPGTRLTVL.

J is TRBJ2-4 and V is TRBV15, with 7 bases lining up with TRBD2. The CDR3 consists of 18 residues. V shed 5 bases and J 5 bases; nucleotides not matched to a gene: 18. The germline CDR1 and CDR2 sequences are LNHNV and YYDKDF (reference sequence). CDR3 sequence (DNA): TGTGCCACCAGCGGAAGCGCAGGGAGGGTGCCCATCCAAAACATTCAGTACTTC. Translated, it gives CATSGSAGRVPIQNIQYF.

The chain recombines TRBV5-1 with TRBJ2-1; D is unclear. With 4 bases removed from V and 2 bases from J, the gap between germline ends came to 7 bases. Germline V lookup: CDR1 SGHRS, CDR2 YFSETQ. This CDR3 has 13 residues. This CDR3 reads CASSPGPYNEQFF. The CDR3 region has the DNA TGCGCCAGCAGCCCCGGGCCCTACAATGAGCAGTTCTTC.

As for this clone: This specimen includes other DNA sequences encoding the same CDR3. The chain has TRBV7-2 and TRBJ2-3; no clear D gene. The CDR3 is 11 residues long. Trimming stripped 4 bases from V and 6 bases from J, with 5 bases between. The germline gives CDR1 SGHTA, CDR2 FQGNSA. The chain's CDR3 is CASSSRDTQYF. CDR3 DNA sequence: TGTGCCAGCAGCTCTCGGGATACGCAGTATTTT.

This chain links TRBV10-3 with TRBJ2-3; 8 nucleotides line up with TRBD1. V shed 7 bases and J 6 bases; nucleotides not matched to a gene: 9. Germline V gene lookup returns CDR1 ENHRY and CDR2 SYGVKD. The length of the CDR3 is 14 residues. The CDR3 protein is CAIIEDRASDTQYF. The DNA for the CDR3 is TGTGCCATCATAGAGGACAGGGCGTCCGATACGCAGTATTTT.